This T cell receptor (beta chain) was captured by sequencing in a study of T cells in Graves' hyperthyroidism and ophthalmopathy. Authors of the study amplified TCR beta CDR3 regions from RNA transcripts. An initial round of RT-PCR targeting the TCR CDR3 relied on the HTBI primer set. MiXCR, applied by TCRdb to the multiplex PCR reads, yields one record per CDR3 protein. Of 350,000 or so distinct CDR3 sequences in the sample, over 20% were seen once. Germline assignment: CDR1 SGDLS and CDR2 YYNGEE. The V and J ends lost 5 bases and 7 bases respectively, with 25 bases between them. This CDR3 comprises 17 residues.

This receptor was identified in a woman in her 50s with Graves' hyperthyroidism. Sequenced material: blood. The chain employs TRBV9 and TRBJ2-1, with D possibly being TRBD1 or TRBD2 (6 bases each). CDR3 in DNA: TGTGCCAGCAGTAAACTAGGGGCCAGTGGAGGGGGAAATGAGCAGTTCTTC. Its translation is CASSKLGASGGGNEQFF.